A single T cell receptor (beta chain) is shown here with its context. The antigen remains unidentified. CDR3 length equals 12 residues. Germline V lookup: CDR1 MDHEN, CDR2 SYDVKM. It was by 5' RACE with UMI labels that the TRB cDNA libraries were prepared. TCRdb re-called the 5' RACE reads; every CDR3 protein appears as one record, without DNA. The ten most abundant clones cover 0.55% to 0.8% of a sample with about 84,000 distinct CDR3 sequences. The sample comes from a study of CXCR3-negative and CXCR3-positive naive CD8 T cells. Overall study results and limits: In CXCR3-positive naive cells, the TRB CDR3s were more hydrophobic than in CXCR3-negative naive cells. Comparison of naive CXCR3-negative and CXCR3-positive cells revealed similar TRBV-TRBJ usage, while memory cells differed. After cryopreservation, expression of CXCR3 was partially reduced, and most assays were run with fresh PBMCs.

Naivety in CD8+ T cells corresponded to a CD45RO-CCR7+CD27+CD95- phenotype. This TCR derives from a human donor in good health. Some clones in this sample may be carry-over from other donors' samples. The J gene is TRBJ1-2, the V gene TRBV28. Sequenced input: naive CXCR3+ CD8+ T cells from blood. Sample subset: CD45RO-CCR7+CD27+CD95- naive CD8+ T cells expressing CXCR3 (TNR3+). CDR3 in amino acids: CASSYPPPGYTF.